The 29 T cell receptor beta chains given below trace back to one sample, sequenced in a study of OX40 agonist ivuxolimab in advanced cancers. The method was immunoSEQ multiplex PCR; TCRdb's version includes in-frame clones alone and lacks a portion of them. The sample carries under 20,000 clones, 78% recorded once. The material was CD4+ or CD8+ T cells sorted from blood, obtained in a trial of the OX40 agonist ivuxolimab. The source of these receptors is an adult with an advanced solid tumor such as melanoma, head and neck, liver or kidney cancer.

J is TRBJ2-7 and V is TRBV11-2, with 8 positions matching TRBD1. CDR1 and CDR2 (germline): SGHAT, FQNNGV. This CDR3 is 14 amino acids long. DNA of the CDR3: TGTGCAACCAGGGGGCCCCCCACTCTCTACGAGCAGTACTTC. Translating gives CATRGPPTLYEQYF.

This clone was picked up one time. This sequence joins TRBV7-8 and TRBJ1-2; weak D call: TRBD1 (5 bases). V was trimmed by 4 bases and J by 8 bases, leaving 11 bases between them. This CDR3 comprises 12 residues. The germline gives CDR1 SGHVS, CDR2 FQNEAQ. CDR3 sequence: CASSSGGRGYTF. CDR3 sequence (DNA): TGTGCCAGCAGCTCCGGGGGACGAGGCTACACCTTC.

This chain links TRBV4-3 with TRBJ2-2; D is perhaps TRBD1 (6 bases). CDR3 size: 17 residues. The germline V gene has CDR1 LGHNA and CDR2 YSLEER. V gave up 3 bases and J gave up 2 bases, with 16 bases separating them. In DNA, the CDR3 is TGCGCCAGCAGCCACGCCCGGGACACCTTAAACACCGGGGAGCTGTTTTTT. Translated: CASSHARDTLNTGELFF.

A few counts support this clone. The V gene is TRBV10-2, the J gene TRBJ2-5, with D perhaps given as TRBD1 or TRBD2 (7 bases each). V lost 8 bases to trimming and J lost 0 bases, with 19 bases between them. Per germline, CDR1 WSHSY and CDR2 SAAADI. CDR3 length: 16 amino acids. Written as DNA, the CDR3 is TGCGCCAGCGGCCCGTCAGGGGGGGGACACCAAGAGACCCAGTACTTC. Translation gives CASGPSGGGHQETQYF.

This clone is deemed medium-sized. The chain couples TRBV4-2 to TRBJ2-3; D unresolved. Per the germline V gene, CDR1 is LGHNA and CDR2 is YNFKEQ. The V gene lost 4 bases and the J gene lost 2 bases, with 7 bases spanning the gap. The CDR3 spans 13 residues. The CDR3 is CASSPRTTDTQYF. CDR3 nucleotides: TGTGCCAGCAGCCCTAGAACCACAGATACGCAGTATTTT.

The chain employs TRBV7-6 and TRBJ2-6; possible D gene TRBD1, 5 bases. Germline loops: CDR1 SGHVS, CDR2 FNYEAQ. The CDR3 has 15 amino acids. The germline V and J ends were trimmed by 3 bases and 0 bases, with 6 bases remaining between them. The CDR3 spells CASSFTGSGANVLTF. The CDR3 DNA follows: TGTGCCAGCAGCTTTACAGGCTCTGGGGCCAACGTCCTGACTTTC. The full variable domain, completed using reference TRBV7-6 and TRBJ2-6, is GAGVSQSPRYKVTKRGQDVALRCDPISGHVSLYWYRQALGQGPEFLTYFNYEAQQDKSGLPNDRFSAERPEGSISTLTIQRTEQRDSAMYRCASSFTGSGANVLTFGAGSRLTVL.

This clone is medium-sized in the sample. The V call is TRBV7-6, the J call TRBJ1-1, with D perhaps matching TRBD1 (6 bases). The CDR3 sequence is 13 residues long. V lost 4 bases to trimming and J lost 7 bases, with 13 bases between them. CDR1 and CDR2 (germline): SGHVS, FNYEAQ. The chain's CDR3 is CASSSGQRVEAFF. In nucleotides, the CDR3 is TGTGCCAGCAGCTCCGGACAGAGGGTTGAAGCTTTCTTT. Full variable domain (rest looked up from reference TRBV7-6 and TRBJ1-1): GAGVSQSPRYKVTKRGQDVALRCDPISGHVSLYWYRQALGQGPEFLTYFNYEAQQDKSGLPNDRFSAERPEGSISTLTIQRTEQRDSAMYRCASSSGQRVEAFFGQGTRLTVV.

V usage is TRBV28 and J usage is TRBJ1-5; TRBD1 matches at 7 bases. J was trimmed by 3 bases and V by 5 bases; bases with no gene match: 13. The CDR3 sequence is 17 residues long. Germline V lookup: CDR1 MDHEN, CDR2 SYDVKM. The CDR3 region has the DNA TGTGCCAGCAGTCCCCCGGACAGGAGGGGCCCCAATCAGCCCCAGCATTTT. This translates into CASSPPDRRGPNQPQHF.

J is TRBJ1-4 and V is TRBV6-6; 9 nucleotides line up with TRBD1. Germline assignment: CDR1 MNHNY and CDR2 SVGAGI (reference sequence). Unmatched junction bases numbered 2, after V lost 7 bases and J lost 2 bases. The CDR3 spans 14 residues. CDR3 amino acids: CASTDRGTNEKLFF. DNA for the CDR3: TGTGCCAGCACCGACAGGGGGACTAATGAAAAACTGTTTTTT.

The rearrangement joins TRBV9 to TRBJ1-5; D ambiguous. V lost 4 bases and J 5 bases, leaving 13 bases between the germline ends. The CDR3 is 14 residues long. Germline-derived CDR1 and CDR2 are SGDLS and YYNGEE. The CDR3 DNA reads TGTGCCAGCAGCCCCACCGTGCGCGATCAGCCCCAGCATTTT. Encoded protein: CASSPTVRDQPQHF.

This clone turned up a few times. The rearrangement uses TRBV27 and TRBJ1-2, with 7 bases that match TRBD1. This CDR3 has 15 residues. With V trimmed by 5 bases and J by 5 bases, 11 bases remained unmatched. Germline V CDR1 and CDR2: MNHEY, SMNVEV (reference sequence). The CDR3 here is CASSGRTGTEYGYTF. CDR3 DNA sequence: TGTGCCAGCAGTGGGAGGACCGGGACAGAATATGGCTACACCTTC.

The chain carries TRBV4-3 and TRBJ1-2, with D possibly TRBD1 on 5 matching bases. In germline, CDR1 is LGHNA, CDR2 YSLEER. Deletions cut 4 bases from V and 8 bases from J, with 17 bases between. There are 14 residues in the CDR3. CDR3 sequence (DNA): TGCGCCAGCAGCCTCTTATCGGCGGGGACGGGCTACACCTTC. Its protein is CASSLLSAGTGYTF.

The V call is TRBV9, the J call TRBJ2-1; 15 bases fit TRBD2. With V trimmed by 1 base and J by 1 base, 6 bases remained unmatched. Germline CDR1 is SGDLS and CDR2 is YYNGEE. The CDR3 extends over 19 amino acids. CDR3 amino acids: CASSVNRGLAGGSYNEQFF. CDR3 sequence (DNA): TGTGCCAGCAGCGTAAATCGGGGACTAGCGGGAGGATCCTACAATGAGCAGTTCTTC. Combining the CDR3 with reference TRBV9 and TRBJ2-1 gives the whole variable domain DSGVTQTPKHLITATGQRVTLRCSPRSGDLSVYWYQQSLDQGLQFLIQYYNGEERAKGNILERFSAQQFPDLHSELNLSSLELGDSALYFCASSVNRGLAGGSYNEQFFGPGTRLTVL.

This chain connects TRBV6-5 to TRBJ2-7; TRBD1 aligns across 9 bases. Germline-derived CDR1 and CDR2 are MNHEY and SVGAGI. The CDR3 is made up of 14 amino acids. V gave up 6 bases and J gave up 3 bases; unmatched junction bases: 6. The CDR3 protein is CASRPGQGYYEQYF. The CDR3 DNA follows: TGTGCCAGCAGGCCGGGACAGGGATACTACGAGCAGTACTTC.

This clone has just a few counts. The chain couples TRBV4-3 to TRBJ2-7; tentative D call: TRBD1 (6 bases). The CDR3 runs 15 residues. Trimming removed 4 bases at V and 0 bases at J, with 13 bases between. The germline CDR1 and CDR2 sequences are LGHNA and YSLEER. The CDR3 nucleotides read TGCGCCAGCAGCCTTCTCCGGGACAACTCCTACGAGCAGTACTTC. Protein sequence: CASSLLRDNSYEQYF.

A remark on this clone: This could be a read error, since a much larger clone is one nucleotide away. The rearrangement links TRBV25-1 to TRBJ1-2, with D possibly matching TRBD1 (5 bases). Germline V gene lookup returns CDR1 MGHDK and CDR2 SYGVNS. The CDR3 covers 15 residues. V was cut by 4 bases and J by 4 bases, with 16 bases left in between. The CDR3 coding sequence is TGTGCCAGCAGTGGGGAGCACAGGACCGTCTATGGCTACACCTTC. Its protein is CASSGEHRTVYGYTF.

CDR3 in amino acids: CASSPWTSGGIYNEQFF. In DNA form, the CDR3 reads TGCGCCAGCAGCCCATGGACTAGCGGGGGGATTTACAATGAGCAGTTCTTC. The chain is built from TRBV5-1 and TRBJ2-1; the match to TRBD2 covers 14 bases. Unmatched junction bases numbered 7, after V lost 4 bases and J lost 4 bases. Germline V CDR1 and CDR2: SGHRS, YFSETQ. CDR3 length: 17 amino acids.

The rearrangement joins TRBV7-6 to TRBJ2-2; perhaps TRBD1 as D (6 bases). The germline gives CDR1 SGHVS, CDR2 FNYEAQ. Trimming cost V 1 base and J 0 bases, with 6 bases left between them. The CDR3 is 15 residues long. The CDR3 here is CASSLGTANTGELFF. CDR3 DNA: TGTGCCAGCAGCTTAGGGACAGCGAACACCGGGGAGCTGTTTTTT.

The genes are TRBV7-2 and TRBJ2-1; unclear D gene. CDR1 and CDR2 (germline): SGHTA, FQGNSA. With 1 base removed from V and 2 bases from J, the gap between germline ends came to 6 bases. The CDR3 has 14 amino acids. CDR3 loop: CASSLENTYNEQFF. CDR3 DNA: TGTGCCAGCAGCTTAGAAAACACCTACAATGAGCAGTTCTTC.

The chain carries TRBV5-4 and TRBJ1-4; D unresolved. The CDR3 consists of 13 residues. In germline, CDR1 is SGHNT, CDR2 YYREEE (reference sequence). The germline V and J ends were trimmed by 1 base and 5 bases, with 6 bases remaining between them. As DNA, the CDR3 is TGTGCCAGCAGCTTGTGGGGAAATGAAAAACTGTTTTTT. Its protein is CASSLWGNEKLFF.

This clone turned up a few times. The chain couples TRBV6-4 to TRBJ2-1, with 8 bases fitting TRBD1. Per the germline V gene, CDR1 is MRHNA and CDR2 is SNTAGT. The junction had 6 bases not matched to a gene; V was cut back by 3 bases and J by 8 bases. The CDR3 runs 14 residues. The CDR3 nucleotides read TGTGCCAGCAGTGAGGGTCAGGGGGCTGATGAGCAGTTCTTC. Amino acids: CASSEGQGADEQFF.

This chain connects TRBV7-3 to TRBJ2-7; 10 nucleotides agree with TRBD2. The germline CDR1 and CDR2 sequences are SGHTA and FQGTGA. The V segment lost 5 bases and the J segment 5 bases; nucleotides outside the gene matches: 6. This CDR3 is built from 14 residues. CDR3 bases: TGTGCCAGCAGCCCTAGCGGGAGTGGTCACGAGCAGTACTTC. This translates into CASSPSGSGHEQYF.

This clone is medium-sized by share. V usage is TRBV7-9 and J usage is TRBJ1-1; D may be TRBD1 (6 bases). V lost 5 bases to trimming and J lost 2 bases, with 12 bases between them. The germline V gene encodes CDR1 SEHNR and CDR2 FQNEAQ (reference sequence). The length of the CDR3 is 14 residues. The DNA of the CDR3 is TGTGCCAGCAGCCTCCGGGACACCAACACTGAAGCTTTCTTT. This encodes CASSLRDTNTEAFF.

This chain connects TRBV5-1 to TRBJ2-1, with 16 bases identical to TRBD2. CDR3 length equals 18 residues. Per the germline V gene, CDR1 is SGHRS and CDR2 is YFSETQ. V dropped 1 base and J dropped 6; count of bases not matched to a gene: 7. The CDR3 region has the DNA TGCGCCAGCAGCTTGCCGGGACTAGCGGGGGGGCCAGGCAATGAGCAGTTCTTC. Its translation is CASSLPGLAGGPGNEQFF. Full variable domain (remainder filled in from reference TRBV5-1 and TRBJ2-1): KAGVTQTPRYLIKTRGQQVTLSCSPISGHRSVSWYQQTPGQGLQFLFEYFSETQRNKGNFPGRFSGRQFSNSRSEMNVSTLELGDSALYLCASSLPGLAGGPGNEQFFGPGTRLTVL.

About this clone itself: The junction and the germline gene differ at one end; a read error may be behind it. The rearrangement uses TRBV5-1 and TRBJ1-1; 7 bases line up with TRBD1. The CDR3 has 12 residues. The germline V gene has CDR1 SGHRS and CDR2 YFSETQ. CDR3 region: CASSLRGTEAFF. CDR3 DNA sequence: TGTGCCAGCAGCCTCAGGGGGACTGAAGCTTTCTTT.

This clone was seen only a few times. This rearrangement joins TRBV29-1 to TRBJ2-2; the D gene could be TRBD1 or TRBD2 (6 bases each). The CDR3 runs 14 residues. The germline V and J ends were trimmed by 4 bases and 1 base, with 10 bases remaining between them. Germline V CDR1 and CDR2: SQVTM, ANQGSEA. CDR3 coding DNA: TGCAGCGTTGGGGGGGCCCTGAACACCGGGGAGCTGTTTTTT. This gives the protein CSVGGALNTGELFF.

The chain couples TRBV5-6 to TRBJ1-1; 7 nucleotides align to TRBD1. V lost 6 bases, J lost 4 bases, and 9 bases stayed unmatched. CDR1 is SGHDT and CDR2 is YYEEEE in the germline V gene. The CDR3 length is 14 residues. The CDR3 reads CASTSGTAFTEAFF. CDR3 DNA sequence: TGTGCCAGCACTTCCGGGACAGCCTTCACTGAAGCTTTCTTT.

The V gene is TRBV13, the J gene TRBJ2-1; TRBD2 matches at 8 bases. CDR3 length: 15 amino acids. The germline V gene has CDR1 PRHDT and CDR2 FYEKMQ (reference sequence). V dropped 0 bases and J dropped 7; count of bases not matched to a gene: 5. CDR3 residues: CASSLGRGAWNEQFF. The CDR3 bases are TGTGCCAGCAGCTTAGGGCGGGGGGCTTGGAATGAGCAGTTCTTC.

In this sample, this clone turned up once. J is TRBJ1-3 and V is TRBV9; no reliable D call. Trimming took 4 bases from V and 0 from J, leaving 11 bases between them. The V gene's germline CDR1 is SGDLS and CDR2 YYNGEE. There are 15 residues in the CDR3. The CDR3 spells CASSRPGSSGNTIYF. In DNA, the CDR3 is TGTGCCAGCAGCCGTCCTGGGAGCTCTGGAAACACCATATATTTT.